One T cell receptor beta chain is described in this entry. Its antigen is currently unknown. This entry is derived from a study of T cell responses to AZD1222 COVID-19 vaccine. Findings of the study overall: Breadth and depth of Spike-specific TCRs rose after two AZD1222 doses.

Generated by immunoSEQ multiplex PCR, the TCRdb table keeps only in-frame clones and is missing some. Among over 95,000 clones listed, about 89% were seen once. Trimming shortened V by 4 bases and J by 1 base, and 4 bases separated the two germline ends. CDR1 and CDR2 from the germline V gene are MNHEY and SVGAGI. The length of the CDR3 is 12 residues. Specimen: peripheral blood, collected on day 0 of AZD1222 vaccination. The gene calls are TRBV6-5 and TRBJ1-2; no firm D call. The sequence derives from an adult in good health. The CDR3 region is CASSFDNYGYTF. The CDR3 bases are TGTGCCAGCAGTTTCGATAACTATGGCTACACCTTC.